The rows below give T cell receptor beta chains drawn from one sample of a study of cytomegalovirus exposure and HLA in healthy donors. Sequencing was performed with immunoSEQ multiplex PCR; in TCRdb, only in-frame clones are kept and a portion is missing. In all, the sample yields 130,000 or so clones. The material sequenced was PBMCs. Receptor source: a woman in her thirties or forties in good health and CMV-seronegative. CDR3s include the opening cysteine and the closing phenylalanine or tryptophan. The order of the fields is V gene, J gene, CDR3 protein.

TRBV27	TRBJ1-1	CASSATGNTEAFF
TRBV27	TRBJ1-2	CASSPPTLRGRAGYGYTF
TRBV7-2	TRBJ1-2	CASSFGGTGGSGYTF
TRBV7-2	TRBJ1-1	CASSSSRVSNTEAFF
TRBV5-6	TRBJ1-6	CASSPGGPDNSPLHF
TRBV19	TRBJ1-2	CASSTQGGAGGYTF
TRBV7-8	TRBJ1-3	CAIRRQDNSGNTIYF
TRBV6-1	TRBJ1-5	CASSTGPAINQPQHF
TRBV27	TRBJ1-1	CASSPRAGEFAFF
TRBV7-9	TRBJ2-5	CASSPLAYQETQYF
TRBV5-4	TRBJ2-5	CASSLGLAGVQETQYF
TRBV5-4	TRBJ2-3	CASSLATSGGTDTQYF
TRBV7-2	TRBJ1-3	CASSVRGGFNTIYF
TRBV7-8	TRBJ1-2	CASSLGQNYGYTF
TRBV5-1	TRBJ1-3	CASSLVPGNTIYF
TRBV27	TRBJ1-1	CASSFGTGSRGITEAFF